This T cell receptor (beta chain) was sequenced in a study of blood T cell repertoires in COVID-19. Study-level background: COVID-19 samples, acute and convalescent, were from the United States, Italy and Spain. PBMCs, B-cell-depleted T cells, or T cells provided the cDNA or gDNA that made up the material.

Seattle-derived patients entered the study during active infection and were followed longitudinally. As originally analysed: Amplified reference gene primers provided the basis for estimating nucleated cell counts. Using immunoSEQ multiplex PCR, the repertoire was profiled, and TCRdb retains in-frame clones only, with some absent. The V and J calls and clone size are taken from that table; D and trimming were inferred from the DNA. The repertoire includes some 200,000 clones, roughly 94% of them detected once, and 0.6% to 0.8% sits in the top ten. The CDR3 runs 14 residues. The V gene end was trimmed by 7 bases and the J gene end by 7 bases; junction bases not matched to a gene: 7. CDR1 is LNHDA and CDR2 is SQIVND in the germline V gene (reference sequence).

Specimen: peripheral blood. The rearrangement uses TRBV19 and TRBJ1-4, with TRBD1 matching 9 bases. The sequence came from a man younger than 45 with COVID-19, enrolled during active disease. CDR3 residues: CASTQGAFAEKLFF. The CDR3 nucleotides are TGTGCCAGTACACAGGGGGCGTTCGCTGAAAAACTGTTTTTT.